This TCR beta chain was identified during a study of shared T cell receptors in the human thymus. The method was immunoSEQ multiplex PCR; TCRdb's version includes in-frame clones alone and lacks a portion of them. The sample has around 730,000 clones, approximately 83% seen once. Germline-derived CDR1 and CDR2 are SGHRS and YFSETQ. With 3 bases removed from V and 3 bases from J, the gap between germline ends came to 19 bases. The length of the CDR3 is 16 residues. A further study also used this sample, focusing on human thymus T cells. That report notes: A high degree of thymic repertoire overlap among unrelated individuals was reported in related research.

This chain links TRBV5-1 with TRBJ2-7, with D possibly being TRBD2 (6 bases). The sequencing sample was made of thymocytes. The receptor comes from a girl in the first two years of life with a congenital heart defect. For the CDR3, the DNA is TGCGCCAGCAGCTGGCGGGGTCCCTACCCTCTCTACGAGCAGTACTTC. This sequence encodes CASSWRGPYPLYEQYF.